Listed below are T cell receptor beta chains from one sample, sequenced in a study of shared clonotypes between healthy human individuals. Using immunoSEQ multiplex PCR, the repertoire was profiled, and TCRdb retains in-frame clones only, with some absent. Among some 660,000 clones listed, 55% to 85% were seen once. Source material: memory CD4+ T cells sorted from blood. The receptors originated from a woman in her twenties or thirties in good health. Both conserved end residues are part of each CDR3. The D gene is left open where the match is weak. Only some rows state a clone size, as once, few, many or a class for expanded clones.

v_gene,j_gene,abundance,d_gene,CDR3aa,CDR3nt
TRBV19,TRBJ2-1,-,-,CASRYTTEVYNEQFF,TGTGCCAGTAGATACACGACAGAGGTCTACAATGAGCAGTTCTTC
TRBV4-2,TRBJ2-3,-,TRBD2,CASSQDRSGVEDTQYF,TGTGCCAGCAGCCAAGACCGTAGCGGGGTGGAAGATACGCAGTATTTT
TRBV7-2,TRBJ2-5,-,-,CASSVRVGETQYF,TGTGCCAGCAGCGTCAGGGTAGGAGAGACCCAGTACTTC
TRBV6-1,TRBJ1-5,-,-,CASGSALGNQPQHF,TGTGCCAGCGGTAGTGCATTGGGCAATCAGCCCCAGCATTTT
TRBV11-2,TRBJ2-7,-,-,CASSWVGGSYEQYF,TGTGCCAGCAGCTGGGTCGGGGGAAGCTACGAGCAGTACTTC
TRBV19,TRBJ2-1,-,TRBD2,CASSITAGGINEQFF,TGTGCCAGTAGTATAACGGCGGGAGGTATCAATGAGCAGTTCTTC
TRBV6-6,TRBJ1-1,-,-,CASRNTEAFF,TGTGCCAGCAGGAACACTGAAGCTTTCTTT
TRBV9,TRBJ2-2,-,-,CASSFLTGELFF,TGTGCCAGCAGCTTCCTAACCGGGGAGCTGTTTTTT
TRBV13,TRBJ2-7,-,-,CASSPGKLRKQYF,TGTGCCAGCAGTCCGGGGAAATTGAGGAAGCAGTACTTC
TRBV28,TRBJ2-7,-,-,CASSLYAGGLAVPYEQYF,TGTGCCAGCAGTTTATACGCAGGGGGGCTAGCGGTCCCCTACGAGCAGTACTTC
TRBV28,TRBJ2-1,-,TRBD2,CASGLARASGIGNEQFF,TGTGCCAGCGGACTCGCCCGGGCTAGCGGGATAGGTAATGAGCAGTTCTTC
TRBV5-1,TRBJ2-3,few,-,CASSHPTEADTRYF,TGCGCCAGCAGCCACCCGACAGAGGCAGATACGCGGTATTTT
TRBV10-1,TRBJ2-3,-,-,CASPGRITDTQYF,TGCGCCAGCCCGGGGCGCATAACAGATACGCAGTATTTT
TRBV7-9,TRBJ1-1,-,-,CASSPGAGFLNTEAFF,TGTGCCAGCAGCCCAGGGGCAGGTTTTTTGAACACTGAAGCTTTCTTT
TRBV19,TRBJ2-2,-,-,CASSIGSANTGELFF,TGTGCCAGTAGTATCGGCTCCGCGAACACCGGGGAGCTGTTTTTT
TRBV6-1,TRBJ2-5,-,-,CASSGPFYGGNQETQYF,TGTGCCAGCAGTGGCCCTTTTTATGGGGGGAACCAAGAGACCCAGTACTTC
TRBV10-1,TRBJ2-1,-,-,CASSQDRVRNEQFF,TGCGCCAGCAGTCAGGACCGGGTCCGTAATGAGCAGTTCTTC
TRBV6-1,TRBJ2-3,-,-,CASSPRRSSTDTQYF,TGTGCCAGCAGTCCCCGTAGATCTAGCACAGATACGCAGTATTTT
TRBV21-1,TRBJ1-2,few,-,CASSKERGVGYGYTF,TGTGCCAGCAGCAAAGAGCGGGGCGTGGGGTATGGCTACACCTTC
TRBV30,TRBJ2-7,-,-,CAWSRFAGLSYEQYF,TGTGCCTGGAGTCGCTTCGCGGGCCTTTCCTACGAGCAGTACTTC
TRBV18,TRBJ2-7,-,TRBD2,CASSPGGDEQYF,TGTGCCAGCTCACCAGGGGGGGACGAGCAGTACTTC
TRBV7-9,TRBJ1-1,-,-,CASSLARGLNTEAFF,TGTGCCAGCAGCTTAGCAAGGGGTTTGAACACTGAAGCTTTCTTT
TRBV7-9,TRBJ1-2,-,-,CASSLGGDGYTF,TGTGCCAGCAGCTTAGGAGGGGACGGCTACACCTTC
TRBV30,TRBJ1-2,-,-,CAWKKGGYGYTF,TGTGCCTGGAAGAAAGGGGGCTATGGCTACACCTTC
TRBV11-2,TRBJ2-3,once,TRBD2,CASSVGLAGQDTQYF,TGTGCCAGCAGTGTAGGACTAGCGGGGCAAGATACGCAGTATTTT
TRBV18,TRBJ2-7,-,TRBD2,CASSPPAGGGSYEQYF,TGTGCCAGCTCACCACCGGCGGGAGGAGGTTCGTACGAGCAGTACTTC
TRBV5-1,TRBJ2-1,-,-,CASSYDSYNEQFF,TGCGCCAGCAGCTATGACAGCTACAATGAGCAGTTCTTC
TRBV13,TRBJ2-7,-,-,CASSLATGSRAYEQYF,TGTGCCAGCAGCTTAGCAACAGGGAGTCGAGCCTACGAGCAGTACTTC